These 10 T cell receptor beta chains were all obtained from the same sample, sequenced in a study of T cell repertoires in cytomegalovirus infection. TCRdb itself ran the reads through MiXCR, one entry per CDR3 protein. The sample has roughly 230,000 distinct CDR3 sequences; over 15% are singletons. The sample taken for sequencing was CD8+ T cells from PBMCs. The source of these receptors is a human donor in good health (CMV status not recorded). Some clones in this sample may be carry-over from other donors' samples.

This clonotype was seen ten or more times. The chain is built from TRBV7-6 and TRBJ1-1; D is possibly TRBD1 (6 bases). Trimming took off 1 base at V and 8 bases at J, with 17 bases between the two ends. The CDR3 is 15 residues long. Germline V gene lookup returns CDR1 SGHVS and CDR2 FNYEAQ. The CDR3 loop is CASSLVVGGQPEAFF. For the CDR3, the DNA is TGTGCCAGCAGCTTAGTTGTAGGGGGACAACCAGAAGCTTTCTTT.

This clonotype was picked up many times. V is TRBV7-6 and J is TRBJ2-1; 10 bases are shared with TRBD2. This CDR3 spans 16 amino acids. From germline, CDR1 is SGHVS and CDR2 FNYEAQ. J was trimmed by 0 bases and V by 6 bases; bases with no gene match: 5. The CDR3 bases are TGTGCCAGCAGTCCTAGCGGGGGACTCTCCTACAATGAGCAGTTCTTC. Its protein is CASSPSGGLSYNEQFF.

At least ten counts were recorded for this clonotype. The chain joins TRBV7-2 to TRBJ2-1; TRBD1 is a possible D gene (6 bases). CDR1 is SGHTA, CDR2 FQGNSA, per germline. V lost 4 bases to trimming and J lost 6 bases, with 22 bases between them. The CDR3 length is 17 residues. The chain's CDR3 is CASSYTTWDTPGNEQFF. The CDR3 DNA reads TGTGCCAGCAGCTACACCACCTGGGACACCCCGGGCAATGAGCAGTTCTTC. The full variable domain, with the rest looked up from reference TRBV7-2 and TRBJ2-1, is GAGVSQSPSNKVTEKGKDVELRCDPISGHTALYWYRQSLGQGLEFLIYFQGNSAPDKSGLPSDRFSAERTGGSVSTLTIQRTQQEDSAVYLCASSYTTWDTPGNEQFFGPGTRLTVL.

The chain links TRBV6-6 to TRBJ2-7, with D possibly matching TRBD2 (5 bases). The germline CDR1 and CDR2 sequences are MNHNY and SVGAGI (reference sequence). Trimming stripped 6 bases from V and 4 bases from J, with 22 bases between. CDR3 length: 16 residues. CDR3 loop: CASSPGTRVGYYEQYF. For the CDR3, the DNA is TGTGCCAGCAGCCCCGGCACGCGGGTGGGATATTACGAGCAGTACTTC.

This clonotype was detected only a few times. The V and J genes are TRBV20-1 and TRBJ1-1; no clear D. V lost 0 bases, J lost 4 bases, and 12 bases lay in between. The CDR3 has 14 amino acids. Per germline, CDR1 DFQATT and CDR2 SNEGSKA (reference sequence). The CDR3 coding sequence is TGCAGTGCTAGAGACCTAGACGCGGCCACTGAAGCTTTCTTT. This codes for CSARDLDAATEAFF.

This clonotype came up many times. V gene TRBV2 combines with J gene TRBJ2-5; D is undetermined. Per the germline V gene, CDR1 is SNHLY and CDR2 is FYNNEI. The germline V and J ends were trimmed by 3 bases and 2 bases, with 10 bases remaining between them. The CDR3 extends over 14 amino acids. CDR3 sequence (DNA): TGTGCCAGCAGTGAGGGTTTGGTTCAAGAGACCCAGTACTTC. Residues: CASSEGLVQETQYF.

This clonotype came up many times. CDR3 residues: CASSQASTGASGANVLTF. The DNA for the CDR3 is TGCGCCAGCAGCCAAGCTTCGACAGGGGCCTCTGGGGCCAACGTCCTGACTTTC. The rearrangement links TRBV4-3 to TRBJ2-6, with 8 bases fitting TRBD1. The J segment lost 0 bases and the V segment lost 1 base, leaving 5 bases of the junction unmatched. This CDR3 contains 18 residues. Germline V gene sequence: CDR1 LGHNA, CDR2 YSLEER.

Many counts were recorded for this clonotype. Here the CDR3 reads CASSPTGPIATNEKLFF. CDR3 DNA sequence: TGTGCCAGCAGCCCGACAGGGCCCATTGCAACTAATGAAAAACTGTTTTTT. The V gene is TRBV7-2, the J gene TRBJ1-4, with 7 bases matching TRBD1. The germline V gene has CDR1 SGHTA and CDR2 FQGNSA. Trimming at V came to 5 bases and at J to 0 bases, leaving 9 bases not matched to a gene. The CDR3 loop spans 17 amino acids.

This clonotype was seen only a few times. The V call is TRBV28, the J call TRBJ2-7; TRBD1 aligns across 7 bases. Trimming cost V 2 bases and J 2 bases; bases outside gene matches: 6. This CDR3 is built from 15 residues. Germline CDR1 MDHEN, CDR2 SYDVKM. The CDR3 spells CASSLPGQITYEQYF. CDR3 in DNA: TGTGCCAGCAGTTTACCGGGACAGATAACCTACGAGCAGTACTTC.

There are a few counts of this clonotype. The rearrangement links TRBV28 to TRBJ1-2; possibly TRBD1 for D (5 bases). CDR3 length: 15 residues. Germline loops: CDR1 MDHEN, CDR2 SYDVKM. V lost 3 bases, J lost 10 bases, and 21 bases lay in between. CDR3 DNA: TGTGCCAGCAGTTTTCGTGCAGAAATTGGCAGGGTCTACACCTTC. Its translation is CASSFRAEIGRVYTF.